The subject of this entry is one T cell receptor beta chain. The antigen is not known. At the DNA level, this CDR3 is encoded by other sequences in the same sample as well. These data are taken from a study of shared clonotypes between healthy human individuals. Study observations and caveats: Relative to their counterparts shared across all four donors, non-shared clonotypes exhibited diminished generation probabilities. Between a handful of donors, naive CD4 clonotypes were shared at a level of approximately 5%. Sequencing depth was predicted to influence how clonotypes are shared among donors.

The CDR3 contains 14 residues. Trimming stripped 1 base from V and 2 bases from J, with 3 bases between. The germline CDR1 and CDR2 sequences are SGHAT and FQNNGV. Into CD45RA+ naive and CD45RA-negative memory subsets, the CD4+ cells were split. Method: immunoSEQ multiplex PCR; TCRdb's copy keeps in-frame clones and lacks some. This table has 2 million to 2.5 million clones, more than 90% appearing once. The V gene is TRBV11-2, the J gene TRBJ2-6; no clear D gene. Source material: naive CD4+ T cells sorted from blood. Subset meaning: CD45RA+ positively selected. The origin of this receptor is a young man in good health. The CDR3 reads CASSLGAGANVLTF. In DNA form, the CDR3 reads TGTGCCAGCAGCTTAGGGGCTGGGGCCAACGTCCTGACTTTC.